Given below is one T cell receptor beta chain in context. PCR amplification relied on 60 Vbeta primers (plus 13 Jbeta primers). Libraries were prepared by immunoSEQ multiplex PCR; TCRdb keeps only in-frame clonotypes and omits some of them. The data hold 150,000 or so clones, with 70% to 90% observed a single time. The entry originates in a study of cytomegalovirus exposure and HLA in healthy donors. Germline CDR1 reads LGHNA; CDR2 reads YSLEER. V dropped 4 bases and J dropped 8 bases, with 20 bases sitting between them. This CDR3 contains 16 residues. The V and J genes are TRBV4-3 and TRBJ1-4; tentative D call: TRBD1 (5 bases). This receptor was obtained from a man aged 18 to 30 in good health and CMV-seropositive. The specimen sequenced was PBMCs. The CDR3, as DNA: TGCGCCAGCAGCCCTTCATTGACAGCTGGAGGGGAAAAACTGTTTTTT. The encoded protein is CASSPSLTAGGEKLFF.